This is a list of T cell receptor beta chains from one sample in a study of shared clonotypes between healthy human individuals. Data came from immunoSEQ multiplex PCR; TCRdb stores just in-frame clones and leaves some out. The data show under 2,000,000 clones, just under 95% seen once. Sequencing input: naive CD8+ T cells sorted from blood. These receptors were taken from a man younger than 35 in good health. CDR3s include the opening cysteine and the closing phenylalanine or tryptophan. A D gene is named only where the DNA matches it firmly. Rows may omit the clone size; those that give it use once, few, many or a size class.

j_call d_call clone_size v_call cdr3_aa cdr3_nt
TRBJ1-2 - - TRBV9 CASTPEAGDYGYTF TGTGCCAGCACGCCCGAGGCGGGGGACTATGGCTACACCTTC
TRBJ1-1 - - TRBV5-1 CASSLGGAGSEAFF TGCGCCAGCAGCTTGGGGGGCGCAGGGTCTGAAGCTTTCTTT
TRBJ2-3 - - TRBV7-9 CAGHGVRTDTQYF TGTGCCGGCCACGGGGTACGCACAGATACGCAGTATTTT
TRBJ1-1 - few TRBV30 CAFGPDTEAFF TGTGCCTTCGGTCCGGACACTGAAGCTTTCTTT
TRBJ2-7 - - TRBV27 CASSLKDSPYEQYF TGTGCCAGCAGTTTAAAAGACAGCCCCTACGAGCAGTACTTC
TRBJ2-3 TRBD2 - TRBV27 CASSPTPLSGRHTDTQYF TGTGCCAGCAGTCCAACCCCACTTAGCGGGAGGCACACAGATACGCAGTATTTT
TRBJ2-7 TRBD1 - TRBV11-1 CASSLHRDRDYEQYF TGTGCCAGCAGCTTACACCGGGACAGGGACTACGAGCAGTACTTC
TRBJ2-7 - - TRBV30 CAWSYPGEQYF TGTGCCTGGTCGTATCCTGGGGAGCAGTACTTC
TRBJ1-1 - - TRBV7-6 CASSLDIVGNTEAFF TGTGCCAGCAGCTTAGATATCGTCGGGAACACTGAAGCTTTCTTT
TRBJ1-2 TRBD1 - TRBV12-5 CASGVNRGLGYTF TGTGCTAGTGGTGTGAACAGGGGGCTTGGCTACACCTTC
TRBJ2-6 - once TRBV6-5 CASSYYAGANVLTF TGTGCCAGCAGTTACTATGCTGGGGCCAACGTCCTGACTTTC
TRBJ2-2 - - TRBV6-1 CASSEAPGWDTGELFF TGTGCCAGCAGTGAAGCGCCGGGCTGGGACACCGGGGAGCTGTTTTTT
TRBJ2-3 - - TRBV7-3 CASSLIGRGAQDTQYF TGTGCCAGCAGCTTAATAGGCCGGGGGGCGCAGGATACGCAGTATTTT
TRBJ2-3 - - TRBV7-9 CASSLGEDTDTQYF TGTGCCAGCAGCCTAGGGGAGGACACAGATACGCAGTATTTT
TRBJ2-7 TRBD1 - TRBV5-6 CASSLQGATREQYF TGTGCCAGCAGCTTGCAGGGGGCGACGCGGGAGCAGTACTTC
TRBJ2-1 - once TRBV7-2 CASSLGAFSETNEQFF TGTGCCAGCAGCTTAGGGGCTTTCTCAGAAACCAATGAGCAGTTCTTC
TRBJ2-7 - - TRBV7-9 CASSLETYEQYF TGTGCCAGCAGCTTAGAGACATACGAGCAGTACTTC
TRBJ1-5 - - TRBV5-6 CASSFRQGYQPQHF TGTGCCAGCAGCTTTCGGCAGGGGTATCAGCCCCAGCATTTT
TRBJ2-5 TRBD2 - TRBV2 CASSEDLRSAGGPGETQYF TGTGCCAGCAGTGAAGATCTTCGGTCGGCGGGAGGGCCTGGAGAGACCCAGTACTTC
TRBJ1-1 - - TRBV10-3 CAISESGNLRNEAFF TGTGCCATCAGTGAGTCCGGCAACCTACGGAATGAAGCTTTCTTT